These 23 T cell receptor beta chains were sequenced from one sample in a study of T cells after yellow fever vaccination. TCRdb called the 5' RACE reads again in MiXCR, with one record for every CDR3 protein. The table shows some 500,000 distinct CDR3 sequences, with roughly 13% occurring only once. Source: PBMCs, taken on the day of the yellow fever booster vaccination. The receptors were sampled from a man under 40 who received the YFV17D yellow fever vaccine.

This clonotype has more than one count but fewer than ten. The CDR3 region has the DNA TGTGCCAGCAGCTTAGCCCGAGGCGGAACCTACGAGCAGTACTTC. Its translation is CASSLARGGTYEQYF. This chain uses TRBV7-2 with TRBJ2-7, with D unclear. Germline V gene sequence: CDR1 SGHTA, CDR2 FQGNSA. The ends were cut back, 0 bases at V and 2 bases at J, with 11 bases in the middle. This CDR3 has 15 amino acids. The variable domain in full, completed from reference TRBV7-2 and TRBJ2-7, reads GAGVSQSPSNKVTEKGKDVELRCDPISGHTALYWYRQSLGQGLEFLIYFQGNSAPDKSGLPSDRFSAERTGGSVSTLTIQRTQQEDSAVYLCASSLARGGTYEQYFGPGTRLTVT.

This clonotype turned up a few times. J is TRBJ2-7 and V is TRBV20-1; possible D gene TRBD1, 5 bases. The germline V gene encodes CDR1 DFQATT and CDR2 SNEGSKA (reference sequence). This CDR3 is 12 amino acids long. Trimming took off 4 bases at V and 6 bases at J, with 13 bases between the two ends. The CDR3 protein is CSATPRVGEQYF. The CDR3 coding sequence is TGCAGTGCTACGCCCAGGGTCGGCGAGCAGTACTTC.

This chain uses TRBV20-1 with TRBJ1-1; D gene ambiguous. V was pared by 7 bases and J by 0 bases, with 12 bases between. Germline V CDR1 and CDR2: DFQATT, SNEGSKA (reference sequence). This CDR3 comprises 13 residues. CDR3 loop: CSGTGVMNTEAFF. The CDR3 DNA reads TGCAGTGGGACCGGGGTAATGAACACTGAAGCTTTCTTT.

Details on this clonotype: With a much larger clone just one base away, this may be a read error. The rearrangement links TRBV7-2 to TRBJ2-7; D is unclear. The length of the CDR3 is 15 residues. Germline values: CDR1 SGHTA, CDR2 FQGNSA. CDR3 DNA: TGTGCCAGCAGCTTAGCCAGGCGAGGCTCCTACAAGCAGTACTTC. Protein product: CASSLARRGSYKQYF.

This clonotype was counted between two and nine times. The chain joins TRBV30 to TRBJ2-1; TRBD2 matches 9 bases. Germline values: CDR1 GTSNPN, CDR2 SVGIG (reference sequence). This CDR3 is built from 16 residues. J was trimmed by 7 bases and V by 1 base; bases with no gene match: 11. The CDR3 protein is CAWSAIIAGVGNEQFF. CDR3 nucleotide sequence: TGTGCCTGGAGTGCCATAATAGCGGGAGTCGGTAATGAGCAGTTCTTC.

The V call is TRBV20-1, the J call TRBJ1-5, with D uncertain. With 6 bases removed from V and 2 bases from J, the gap between germline ends came to 8 bases. CDR1 and CDR2 (germline): DFQATT, SNEGSKA (reference sequence). This CDR3 has 12 residues. Here the CDR3 DNA reads TGCAGTGCCCCCGGAGGCAATCAGCCCCAGCATTTT. Residues: CSAPGGNQPQHF.

This sequence joins TRBV3-1 and TRBJ2-3; either TRBD1 or TRBD2 may fit D (6 bases each). Germline V lookup: CDR1 LGHDT, CDR2 YNNKEL (reference sequence). Trimming pared 4 bases from V and 4 bases from J, leaving 18 bases between. There are 16 residues in the CDR3. CDR3 DNA: TGTGCCAGCAGCCCCGGGGGCGGTGCTTTTGCAGATACGCAGTATTTT. It yields the protein CASSPGGGAFADTQYF.

This chain connects TRBV27 to TRBJ2-1; 9 nucleotides match TRBD1. Germline assignment: CDR1 MNHEY and CDR2 SMNVEV (reference sequence). V dropped 5 bases and J dropped 9; count of bases not matched to a gene: 11. The CDR3 loop spans 15 amino acids. CDR3 nucleotide sequence: TGTGCCAGCAGTCGTCCCGGGACAGGGTCCACTGAGCAGTTCTTC. This translates into CASSRPGTGSTEQFF.

This clonotype has a handful of counts. This chain links TRBV6-1 with TRBJ2-6, with D possibly TRBD1 on 6 matching bases. Germline CDR1 MNHNS, CDR2 SASEGT. This CDR3 comprises 14 residues. The V end lost 7 bases, the J end lost 4 bases, and 11 bases lay between the germline ends. Here the CDR3 reads CASTGAEGANVLTF. CDR3 DNA sequence: TGTGCCAGCACAGGGGCGGAGGGGGCCAACGTCCTGACTTTC.

This chain joins TRBV18 and TRBJ2-3; 9 bases line up with TRBD1. CDR3 length: 16 residues. V dropped 5 bases and J dropped 4; count of bases not matched to a gene: 10. Germline CDR1 KGHSH, CDR2 LQKENI. CDR3 nucleotide sequence: TGTGCCAGCTCATCAGGACAGGGGAGGATCCCAGATACGCAGTATTTT. It translates to CASSSGQGRIPDTQYF. The whole variable domain, filled in from reference TRBV18 and TRBJ2-3, reads NAGVMQNPRHLVRRRGQEARLRCSPMKGHSHVYWYRQLPEEGLKFMVYLQKENIIDESGMPKERFSAEFPKEGPSILRIQQVVRGDSAAYFCASSSGQGRIPDTQYFGPGTRLTVL.

This clonotype was observed a few times. The CDR3 DNA is TGTGCCACCAGCAGAGATCTGGGGAGAGAGTTCTTC. It yields the protein CATSRDLGREFF. This chain joins TRBV15 and TRBJ2-1; D possibly corresponds to TRBD2 (5 bases). This CDR3 comprises 12 residues. Trimming pared 0 bases from V and 14 bases from J, leaving 11 bases between. The germline V gene encodes CDR1 LNHNV and CDR2 YYDKDF (reference sequence).

The chain carries TRBV25-1 and TRBJ2-7; 7 bases are shared with TRBD1. Germline V CDR1 and CDR2: MGHDK, SYGVNS. V lost 6 bases, J lost 3 bases, and 2 bases stayed unmatched. CDR3 length equals 12 residues. The CDR3 nucleotides are TGTGCCAGCAGGGACAGGTTCTACGAGCAGTACTTC. Translated, it gives CASRDRFYEQYF.

This clonotype was detected only a few times. The J gene is TRBJ2-3, the V gene TRBV7-9; D not resolved. Trimming pared 8 bases from V and 5 bases from J, leaving 14 bases between. CDR1 is SEHNR and CDR2 is FQNEAQ in the germline V gene (reference sequence). The CDR3 extends over 13 amino acids. CDR3 region: CASQAMDGDTQYF. The CDR3 coding sequence is TGTGCCAGCCAAGCCATGGATGGAGATACGCAGTATTTT.

The chain uses TRBV7-9 and TRBJ1-1; 9 nucleotides match TRBD1. The germline gives CDR1 SEHNR, CDR2 FQNEAQ (reference sequence). This CDR3 spans 16 amino acids. After removal of 5 bases from V and 6 bases from J, the junction contained 13 bases not matched to a gene. Here the CDR3 reads CASSTTAGQGRSEAFF. CDR3 in DNA: TGTGCCAGCAGCACAACCGCGGGACAGGGAAGGTCTGAAGCTTTCTTT.

This clonotype has more than one count but fewer than ten. The chain couples TRBV5-1 to TRBJ2-6; no clear D. V lost 0 bases, J lost 0 bases, and 7 bases lay in between. Germline V gives CDR1 SGHRS, CDR2 YFSETQ. CDR3 length: 16 amino acids. CDR3 sequence reads: CASSLDSISGANVLTF. CDR3 bases: TGCGCCAGCAGCTTGGACAGTATCTCTGGGGCCAACGTCCTGACTTTC.

The chain couples TRBV6-1 to TRBJ1-1; no firm D call. V gave up 6 bases and J gave up 5 bases, with 13 bases separating them. The CDR3 has 13 amino acids. CDR1 and CDR2 (germline): MNHNS, SASEGT. The CDR3 sequence is CASSHGDVTEAFF. The CDR3 bases are TGTGCCAGCAGCCACGGGGATGTAACTGAAGCTTTCTTT.

This clonotype was detected a few times. This sequence joins TRBV5-1 and TRBJ1-1; TRBD1 aligns across 7 bases. This CDR3 is built from 12 residues. The V gene end was trimmed by 4 bases and the J gene end by 5 bases; junction bases not matched to a gene: 2. CDR1 is SGHRS and CDR2 is YFSETQ in the germline V gene. The DNA of the CDR3 is TGCGCCAGCAGCGGGGACAGAACTGAAGCTTTCTTT. This translates into CASSGDRTEAFF.

This clonotype was recorded a few times. The chain is built from TRBV12-3 or TRBV12-4 and TRBJ2-2; TRBD1 agrees at 7 bases. The CDR3 contains 14 residues. The junction had 2 bases not matched to a gene; V was cut back by 4 bases and J by 3 bases. As DNA, the CDR3 is TGTGCCAGCAGTTCGGGACAGTACACCGGGGAGCTGTTTTTT. It specifies CASSSGQYTGELFF.

The CDR3: CASSKQGGEAFF. The CDR3 coding sequence is TGTGCCAGCAGCAAACAGGGGGGAGAAGCTTTCTTT. The chain links TRBV9 to TRBJ1-1; 8 bases match TRBD1. Trimming took 4 bases from V and 8 from J; bases not matched to a gene: 4. The CDR3 is made up of 12 amino acids. Germline V gene lookup returns CDR1 SGDLS and CDR2 YYNGEE.

The chain joins TRBV7-9 to TRBJ2-7; 8 bases map to TRBD1. The CDR3 sequence is 14 residues long. The ends lost 8 bases at V and 2 bases at J; junction bases unmatched: 8. The germline CDR1 and CDR2 sequences are SEHNR and FQNEAQ (reference sequence). The CDR3 region has the DNA TGTGCCAGCGGGCCGGACAGGGCCACCTACGAGCAGTACTTC. Amino acid sequence: CASGPDRATYEQYF.

This clonotype appeared a few times. This chain connects TRBV28 to TRBJ2-2, with D possibly being TRBD1 or TRBD2 (6 bases each). The V gene's germline CDR1 is MDHEN and CDR2 SYDVKM. The CDR3 sequence is 17 residues long. V lost 6 bases to trimming and J lost 0 bases, with 17 bases between them. CDR3 region: CASSSMRGAPNTGELFF. CDR3 bases: TGTGCCAGCAGCTCCATGAGGGGGGCGCCGAACACCGGGGAGCTGTTTTTT.

This CDR3 is CAIAGQGASGANVLTF. CDR3 in DNA: TGTGCCATCGCAGGCCAGGGGGCCTCTGGGGCCAACGTCCTGACTTTC. This chain joins TRBV10-3 and TRBJ2-6, with 8 positions matching TRBD1. CDR3 length equals 16 residues. The germline V gene encodes CDR1 ENHRY and CDR2 SYGVKD. Unmatched junction bases numbered 6, after V lost 8 bases and J lost 0 bases.

In this sample, this clonotype turned up a few times. The chain uses TRBV5-5 and TRBJ2-7; TRBD2 agrees at 10 bases. The germline V gene has CDR1 SGHKS and CDR2 YYEKEE (reference sequence). With V trimmed by 2 bases and J by 3 bases, 14 bases remained unmatched. CDR3 length equals 18 residues. This chain's CDR3 is CASSFKAGGLDRSYEQYF. In nucleotides, the CDR3 is TGTGCCAGCAGCTTTAAAGCGGGAGGGTTAGACCGAAGCTACGAGCAGTACTTC.